The source of this T cell receptor (beta chain) is a study of shared clonotypes between healthy human individuals. CD8 cells classed as naive were CD45RO-negative and positively selected for CCR7, excluding terminally differentiated effector memory CD45RA+ cells. This clone appeared a single time. The target antigen is unknown. Trimming shortened V by 4 bases and J by 3 bases, and 13 bases separated the two germline ends. This CDR3 has 15 residues. CDR1 and CDR2 from the germline V gene are MDHEN and SYDVKM. Sequencing used immunoSEQ multiplex PCR; TCRdb keeps in-frame clones, though not all of them. Here the sample spans under 700,000 clones, about 95% being singletons. Study conclusions and caveats: Shared clonotypes across all four donors exceeded non-shared ones in generation probability.

The specimen sequenced was naive CD8+ T cells sorted from blood. The V call is TRBV28, the J call TRBJ1-5, with a weak D call TRBD1 (6 bases). The sequence derives from a woman aged 30 to 39 in good health. The CDR3 reads CASSSYPGDNQPQHF. The CDR3, as DNA: TGTGCCAGCAGTTCATACCCAGGGGACAATCAGCCCCAGCATTTT.